This entry lists 28 T cell receptor beta chains sequenced from one sample in a study of shared clonotypes between healthy human individuals. Some clones are missing from TCRdb's copy, which holds only in-frame ones; the method was immunoSEQ multiplex PCR. Among some 2,500,000 clones listed, around 93% were seen once. Sequenced sample: naive CD4+ T cells from PBMCs. Subset here: CD45RA+ positively selected. The receptor source for this set is a man between 18 and 35 years old in good health. Some clones in this sample may be carry-over from other donors' samples.

The chain links TRBV5-5 to TRBJ1-1; unclear D gene. V was shortened by 5 bases and J by 4 bases, with 12 bases between the two germline ends. The CDR3 extends over 13 amino acids. CDR1 and CDR2 from the germline V gene are SGHKS and YYEKEE (reference sequence). CDR3 region: CASRTSSGTEAFF. The CDR3 coding sequence is TGTGCCAGCAGAACATCCTCCGGCACTGAAGCTTTCTTT.

The chain joins TRBV18 to TRBJ1-2, with D hard to call. This CDR3 contains 15 residues. Trimming pared 9 bases from V and 0 bases from J, leaving 17 bases between. CDR1 and CDR2 (germline): KGHSH, LQKENI. CDR3 in amino acids: CASRMGMEANYGYTF. The CDR3, as DNA: TGTGCCAGTAGGATGGGAATGGAAGCTAACTATGGCTACACCTTC.

The chain links TRBV7-8 to TRBJ1-2, with 9 bases matching TRBD1. V dropped 0 bases and J dropped 4; count of bases not matched to a gene: 6. CDR1 and CDR2 from the germline V gene are SGHVS and FQNEAQ. This CDR3 comprises 16 residues. The CDR3 region has the DNA TGTGCCAGCAGCTTAGCGCTAACAGGGGGCACCTATGGCTACACCTTC. The encoded protein is CASSLALTGGTYGYTF.

The chain links TRBV9 to TRBJ2-2; TRBD2 matches 9 bases. Germline V gene lookup returns CDR1 SGDLS and CDR2 YYNGEE. This CDR3 contains 16 residues. Losses at the gene ends were 0 bases for V and 4 bases for J; bases not matched to a gene: 4. For the CDR3, the DNA is TGTGCCAGCAGCGTAGCTAGCGGGATCTCCACCGGGGAGCTGTTTTTT. Translated: CASSVASGISTGELFF.

This CDR3 reads CASSVGAATGNTIYF. In DNA form, the CDR3 reads TGTGCCAGCAGCGTAGGAGCAGCAACTGGAAACACCATATATTTT. The J gene is TRBJ1-3, the V gene TRBV9; D ambiguous. Trimming took off 0 bases at V and 2 bases at J, with 9 bases between the two ends. Germline values: CDR1 SGDLS, CDR2 YYNGEE. The CDR3 runs to 15 residues.

The rearrangement joins TRBV19 to TRBJ1-1, with D unclear. Between the trimmed V and J ends, which lost 7 bases and 4 bases, there was a span of 13 bases. The CDR3 is made up of 13 amino acids. The germline gives CDR1 LNHDA, CDR2 SQIVND (reference sequence). The CDR3 sequence: CASILRVGTEAFF. In DNA form, the CDR3 reads TGTGCCAGTATTTTGAGGGTGGGCACTGAAGCTTTCTTT.

V is TRBV5-1 and J is TRBJ2-1; a possible D gene is TRBD1 (6 bases). CDR1 and CDR2 from the germline V gene are SGHRS and YFSETQ. Deletions cut 0 bases from V and 10 bases from J, with 14 bases between. This CDR3 region has 14 residues. As DNA, the CDR3 is TGCGCCAGCAGCTTGGAGAGGGGGTATTGGGAGCAGTTCTTC. This gives the protein CASSLERGYWEQFF.

This chain joins TRBV4-3 and TRBJ2-3; 7 bases are shared with TRBD2. The germline gives CDR1 LGHNA, CDR2 YSLEER. V lost 0 bases, J lost 2 bases, and 5 bases stayed unmatched. The CDR3 is 16 residues long. This CDR3 reads CASSQDLRDYTDTQYF. The CDR3 bases are TGCGCCAGCAGCCAAGATCTTCGGGACTACACAGATACGCAGTATTTT.

This clone has more than one count but fewer than ten. The chain combines TRBV28 with TRBJ2-7; no clear D. Germline lookup yields CDR1 MDHEN and CDR2 SYDVKM. Trimming left V 8 bases short and J 4 bases short, with 9 bases between. The CDR3 loop spans 11 amino acids. The CDR3 sequence: CASLGRYEQYF. The CDR3 DNA reads as TGTGCCAGCCTGGGTAGGTACGAGCAGTACTTC.

V usage is TRBV5-1 and J usage is TRBJ2-3; 10 nucleotides agree with TRBD1. CDR1 is SGHRS and CDR2 is YFSETQ in the germline V gene. The V segment lost 0 bases and the J segment 5 bases; nucleotides outside the gene matches: 6. CDR3 length equals 16 residues. As DNA, the CDR3 is TGCGCCAGCAGCTTGGCCGGGACAGGGGCGGTAGATACGCAGTATTTT. Its protein product is CASSLAGTGAVDTQYF.

The chain uses TRBV11-2 and TRBJ2-4; D might be TRBD1 (6 bases). The V gene lost 5 bases and the J gene lost 7 bases, with 18 bases spanning the gap. There are 15 residues in the CDR3. The germline CDR1 and CDR2 sequences are SGHAT and FQNNGV. The CDR3 spells CASSPGARGNNIQYF. The CDR3 DNA reads as TGTGCCAGCAGCCCGGGCGCCAGGGGCAACAACATTCAGTACTTC.

As regards this clone: Within the sample, other DNA sequences also encode this same CDR3. V is TRBV5-5 and J is TRBJ1-2, with 9 bases lining up with TRBD1. CDR3 length equals 13 residues. V shed 4 bases, J shed 5 bases, and the junction held 3 bases outside the gene matches. Germline loops: CDR1 SGHKS, CDR2 YYEKEE (reference sequence). The CDR3 region is CASSQGQGYGYTF. The CDR3 bases are TGTGCCAGCAGCCAAGGACAGGGGTATGGCTACACCTTC.

This chain links TRBV9 with TRBJ2-2, with a weak D call TRBD1 (6 bases). The CDR3 has 16 amino acids. Germline-derived CDR1 and CDR2 are SGDLS and YYNGEE. Trimming took 5 bases from V and 1 from J, leaving 15 bases between them. CDR3 sequence reads: CASRLTGSGNTGELFF. In DNA, the CDR3 is TGTGCCAGCAGACTGACAGGTTCCGGGAACACCGGGGAGCTGTTTTTT.

This clone was observed a single time. This chain uses TRBV28 with TRBJ2-1; 14 bases match TRBD2. The CDR3 runs 18 residues. Germline trimming cut 5 bases from V and 7 bases from J; bases unmatched to any gene: 13. Germline CDR1 reads MDHEN; CDR2 reads SYDVKM. The CDR3, as DNA: TGTGCCAGCAGTCACTCACCCGGGACTAGCGGGAGAAAAAATGAGCAGTTCTTC. As protein: CASSHSPGTSGRKNEQFF.

Of note for this clone: This CDR3 is also generated by other DNA sequences in the sample. The chain recombines TRBV7-2 with TRBJ2-6; weak D call: TRBD2 (6 bases). Germline-derived CDR1 and CDR2 are SGHTA and FQGNSA. V was shortened by 1 base and J by 3 bases, with 7 bases between the two germline ends. The CDR3 totals 15 residues. The CDR3 spells CASSLGGGGANVLTF. CDR3 nucleotides: TGTGCCAGCAGCTTAGGGGGAGGTGGGGCCAACGTCCTGACTTTC.

The gene calls are TRBV18 and TRBJ2-1; 8 nucleotides agree with TRBD1. V dropped 6 bases and J dropped 3; count of bases not matched to a gene: 7. Germline-derived CDR1 and CDR2 are KGHSH and LQKENI. The length of the CDR3 is 15 residues. As DNA, the CDR3 is TGTGCCAGCTCGCCAGGACAGGGAAACTACAATGAGCAGTTCTTC. Translated, it gives CASSPGQGNYNEQFF.

The chain couples TRBV5-1 to TRBJ2-7; D is unresolved. The CDR3 has 15 residues. In germline, CDR1 is SGHRS, CDR2 YFSETQ. V was shortened by 1 base and J by 9 bases, with 20 bases between the two germline ends. CDR3 sequence (DNA): TGCGCCAGCAGCTTGAGTTTCGGGTACCCCCCTGGGCAGTACTTC. This encodes CASSLSFGYPPGQYF.

For this clone: A read error is possible here, since a much larger clone lies one base away. Other DNA sequences in the same sample also yield this CDR3. The V and J genes are TRBV14 and TRBJ2-3, with no clear D. V gave up 5 bases and J gave up 4 bases, with 4 bases separating them. CDR1 SGHDN and CDR2 FVKESK come from the germline V gene. This CDR3 is 11 amino acids long. CDR3 sequence (DNA): TGTGCCAGCAGCTTGGCAGATACGCAGTATTTT. It translates to CASSLADTQYF.

The rearrangement links TRBV7-2 to TRBJ2-3, with no clear D. In germline, CDR1 is SGHTA, CDR2 FQGNSA. Trimming shortened V by 5 bases and J by 9 bases, and 12 bases separated the two germline ends. The CDR3 spans 12 residues. The CDR3 region is CASSQDGRTQYF. CDR3 nucleotides: TGTGCCAGCAGCCAGGACGGAAGGACGCAGTATTTT.

The rearrangement links TRBV28 to TRBJ2-2; the match to TRBD2 covers 8 bases. Germline trimming cut 4 bases from V and 4 bases from J; bases unmatched to any gene: 8. This CDR3 contains 16 residues. Germline CDR1 is MDHEN and CDR2 is SYDVKM. CDR3 in DNA: TGTGCCAGCAGTTCTTCCGGGACTAGGCTCACCGGGGAGCTGTTTTTT. This gives the protein CASSSSGTRLTGELFF.

This chain links TRBV4-2 with TRBJ1-2; no clear D. Trimming shortened V by 1 base and J by 7 bases, and 10 bases separated the two germline ends. The CDR3 has 13 amino acids. Germline V gives CDR1 LGHNA, CDR2 YNFKEQ. The CDR3 region has the DNA TGTGCCAGCAGCCAAGTTACGAGGCCTGGCTACACCTTC. It codes for CASSQVTRPGYTF.

The rearrangement joins TRBV28 to TRBJ2-7; 8 bases map to TRBD2. The V gene's germline CDR1 is MDHEN and CDR2 SYDVKM. The CDR3 sequence is 15 residues long. Trimming cost V 1 base and J 3 bases; bases outside gene matches: 5. CDR3 nucleotide sequence: TGTGCCAGCAGTTTATCCGGGACTAGAAACTACGAGCAGTACTTC. This translates into CASSLSGTRNYEQYF.

The rearrangement joins TRBV9 to TRBJ2-7; 11 nucleotides agree with TRBD2. There are 15 residues in the CDR3. Losses at the gene ends were 3 bases for V and 9 bases for J; bases not matched to a gene: 11. Per the germline V gene, CDR1 is SGDLS and CDR2 is YYNGEE. The CDR3 coding sequence is TGTGCCAGCAGCGCCCGACTAGCGGGACAGGAAGTGCAGTACTTC. Amino acids: CASSARLAGQEVQYF.

This clone is a singleton in its sample. The rearrangement joins TRBV4-2 to TRBJ1-4, with TRBD1 matching over 7 bases. CDR3 size: 16 residues. Per germline, CDR1 LGHNA and CDR2 YNFKEQ. The V and J ends lost 0 bases and 4 bases, in that order; junction bases with no gene match: 5. The CDR3 nucleotides read TGTGCCAGCAGCCAAGATGGTCACAGGGGTAATGAAAAACTGTTTTTT. This sequence encodes CASSQDGHRGNEKLFF.

This sequence joins TRBV5-1 and TRBJ2-1; 7 nucleotides match TRBD2. From germline, CDR1 is SGHRS and CDR2 YFSETQ. After removal of 4 bases from V and 0 bases from J, the junction contained 7 bases not matched to a gene. The CDR3 sequence is 16 residues long. The CDR3 loop reads CASSHPGRASYNEQFF. CDR3 bases: TGCGCCAGCAGCCACCCTGGGAGGGCCTCCTACAATGAGCAGTTCTTC.

V usage is TRBV9 and J usage is TRBJ1-1, with 7 bases lining up with TRBD1. Germline lookup yields CDR1 SGDLS and CDR2 YYNGEE. This CDR3 is built from 14 residues. V dropped 0 bases and J dropped 5; count of bases not matched to a gene: 4. The CDR3 region is CASSVEAGGTEAFF. CDR3 nucleotide sequence: TGTGCCAGCAGCGTAGAGGCAGGGGGGACTGAAGCTTTCTTT.

This clone was found once. The same CDR3 also results from other DNA sequences found in this sample. This chain connects TRBV19 to TRBJ2-1, with a possible D match to TRBD1 (6 bases). This CDR3 region has 16 residues. Looked up from germline, CDR1 is LNHDA and CDR2 is SQIVND (reference sequence). The germline V and J ends were trimmed by 1 base and 0 bases, with 10 bases remaining between them. The DNA of the CDR3 is TGTGCCAGTAGTATAGTAGGGGGTAGCTCCTACAATGAGCAGTTCTTC. Its translation: CASSIVGGSSYNEQFF.

The rearrangement uses TRBV2 and TRBJ1-2; D might be TRBD1 (6 bases). Deletions cut 1 base from V and 0 bases from J, with 15 bases between. The germline V gene has CDR1 SNHLY and CDR2 FYNNEI. This CDR3 spans 17 amino acids. Written as DNA, the CDR3 is TGTGCCAGCAGTGAAGTATTATTCGCAGGGGCTAACTATGGCTACACCTTC. Protein sequence: CASSEVLFAGANYGYTF.